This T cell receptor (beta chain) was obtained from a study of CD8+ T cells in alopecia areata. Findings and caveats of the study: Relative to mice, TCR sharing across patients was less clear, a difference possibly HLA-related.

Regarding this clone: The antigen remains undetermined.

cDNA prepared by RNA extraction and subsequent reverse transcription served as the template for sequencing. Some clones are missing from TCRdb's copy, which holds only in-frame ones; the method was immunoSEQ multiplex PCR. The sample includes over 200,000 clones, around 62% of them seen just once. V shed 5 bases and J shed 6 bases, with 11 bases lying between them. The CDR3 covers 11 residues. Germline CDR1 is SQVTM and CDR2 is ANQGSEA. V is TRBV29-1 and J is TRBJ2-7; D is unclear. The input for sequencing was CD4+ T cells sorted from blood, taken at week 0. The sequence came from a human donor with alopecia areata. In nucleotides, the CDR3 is TGCAGCGTTCAGACATTGAGCGAGCAGTACTTC. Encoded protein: CSVQTLSEQYF.